This T cell receptor (beta chain) was sequenced for a study of cytomegalovirus exposure and HLA in healthy donors. The wider study: The use of the same platform for the 95 to 150 validation repertoires and the approximately 670 first-cohort repertoires was reported by a later analysis. Study outcomes and limitations: The tendency of first-cohort TCR clusters to co-occur in the roughly 130 validation repertoires emerged from a later analysis. TCR beta chains numbering some 160 were designated cytomegalovirus-associated.

Worth noting for this clone: Antigen: not known.

Germline CDR1 is PRHDT and CDR2 is FYEKMQ (reference sequence). The CDR3 runs 15 residues. With 6 bases clipped from V and 8 bases from J, the junction kept 8 bases outside the gene matches. It was the roughly 130-subject validation cohort, separate from the approximately 700-subject first cohort, to which the donors belonged. Measured with immunoSEQ multiplex PCR; TCRdb has only the in-frame clones, and not every one. The table records a few hundred thousand clones, over 75% of them present only once. The specimen sequenced was PBMCs. The receptor was isolated from a woman between 18 and 30 years old in good health and CMV-seronegative. The rearrangement joins TRBV13 to TRBJ2-1; the match to TRBD2 covers 12 bases. The CDR3 sequence is CASRETSGSLHEQFF. CDR3 nucleotides: TGTGCCAGCAGAGAGACTAGCGGGAGTCTCCATGAGCAGTTCTTC.